There are many counts of the clone carrying this T cell receptor (beta chain). The data stem from a study of patients and donors after allogeneic stem cell transplantation. Each CDR3 protein gets one entry after TCRdb re-called the RT-PCR reads with MiXCR. This sample has fewer than 25,000 distinct CDR3 sequences, with around 28% found just once. V was pared by 5 bases and J by 8 bases, with 13 bases between. This CDR3 contains 14 residues. The chain combines TRBV12-3 or TRBV12-4 with TRBJ1-6; D perhaps matches TRBD1 (6 bases). Sequenced sample: blood, either unsorted or a sorted T cell fraction (not recorded which). This receptor was taken from a human donor who was either an allogeneic HSCT recipient or a stem cell or donor lymphocyte infusion donor (not recorded which). It is not recorded whose cells these are; they may come from a transplant donor. DNA of the CDR3: TGTGCCAGCAGTCCCAGGGGTCGGGATTCACCCCTCCACTTT. Translation: CASSPRGRDSPLHF.